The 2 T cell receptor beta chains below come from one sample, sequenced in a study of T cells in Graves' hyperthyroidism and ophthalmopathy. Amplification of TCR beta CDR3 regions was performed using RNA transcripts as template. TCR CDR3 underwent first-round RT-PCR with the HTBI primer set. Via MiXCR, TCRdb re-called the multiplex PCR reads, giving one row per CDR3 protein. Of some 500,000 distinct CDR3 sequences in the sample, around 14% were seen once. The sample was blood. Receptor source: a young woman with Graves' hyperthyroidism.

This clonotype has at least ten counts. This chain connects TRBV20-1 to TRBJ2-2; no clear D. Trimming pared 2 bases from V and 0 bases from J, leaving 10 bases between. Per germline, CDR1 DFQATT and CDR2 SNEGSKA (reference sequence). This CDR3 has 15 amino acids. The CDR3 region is CSARSSLANTGELFF. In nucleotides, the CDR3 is TGCAGTGCTAGAAGCAGCCTAGCGAACACCGGGGAGCTGTTTTTT.

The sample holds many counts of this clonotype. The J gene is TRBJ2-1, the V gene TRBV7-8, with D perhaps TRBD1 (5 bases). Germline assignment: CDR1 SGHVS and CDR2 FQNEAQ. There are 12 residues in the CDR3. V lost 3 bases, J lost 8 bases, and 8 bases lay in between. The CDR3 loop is CASSFRGDEQFF. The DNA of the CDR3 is TGTGCCAGCAGCTTTAGGGGCGATGAGCAGTTCTTC.